Included here is one TCR beta chain sequence, with context. Its target is not known. The data stem from a study of cytomegalovirus exposure and HLA in healthy donors. General study findings and limits: In a later analysis, common viral pathogens appeared linked to several of the most significant clusters. Upon later analysis, TCR association rates were observed to vary by HLA locus, being highest for DRB1 and lowest for HLA-C.

The PCR ran on 60 Vbeta and 13 Jbeta primers. Sequencing was performed with immunoSEQ multiplex PCR; in TCRdb, only in-frame clones are kept and a portion is missing. The table includes around 160,000 clones, about three quarters detected once. Trimming pared 3 bases from V and 4 bases from J, leaving 12 bases between. The CDR3 extends over 14 amino acids. From germline, CDR1 is SGHTA and CDR2 FQGNSA. Source material: PBMCs. The chain joins TRBV7-2 to TRBJ1-1; no firm D call. The TCR sequence derives from a man in his fifties in good health and CMV-seropositive. CDR3 DNA: TGTGCCAGCAGCTTCGAGGGAGTGGGCACTGAAGCTTTCTTT. It yields the protein CASSFEGVGTEAFF. Full variable domain (outside the CDR3, taken from reference TRBV7-2 and TRBJ1-1): GAGVSQSPSNKVTEKGKDVELRCDPISGHTALYWYRQSLGQGLEFLIYFQGNSAPDKSGLPSDRFSAERTGGSVSTLTIQRTQQEDSAVYLCASSFEGVGTEAFFGQGTRLTVV.